A single T cell receptor beta chain is shown here with its context. The antigen is not known. This sample was taken from a study of tumor and adjacent non-tumor tissue in lung cancer. Per the germline V gene, CDR1 is SQVTM and CDR2 is ANQGSEA. This CDR3 region has 12 residues. RNA was extracted from bulk tissue without any cell sorting. Distant lung tissue was collected more than 3 cm away from the tumor edge. Study observations and caveats: Tumor TCR diversity, when higher, was linked to shorter survival.

Three rounds of nested PCR, following a modified ARM-PCR protocol, produced the TCRbeta library. Using its own MiXCR run on the multiplex PCR reads, TCRdb lists one record per CDR3 protein. This sample has about 67,000 distinct CDR3 sequences, with more than 65% found just once. The rearrangement links TRBV29-1 to TRBJ2-7, with 8 bases aligning to TRBD2. The clonotype comes from a man between 60 and 75 years old with non-small cell lung cancer. Sequenced input: distant non-tumor lung tissue. The DNA of the CDR3 is TGCAACCTTGAAGGAAGTAGCGGGGTGGTTTACTTC. Its protein product is CNLEGSSGVVYF.